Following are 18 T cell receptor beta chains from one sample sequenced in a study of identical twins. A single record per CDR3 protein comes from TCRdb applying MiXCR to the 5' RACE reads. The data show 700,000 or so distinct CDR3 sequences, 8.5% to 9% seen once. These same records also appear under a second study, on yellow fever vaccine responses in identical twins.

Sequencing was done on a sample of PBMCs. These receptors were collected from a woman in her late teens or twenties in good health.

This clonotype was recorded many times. CDR3 loop: CASSFRATEAFF. CDR3 DNA: TGTGCCAGCAGTTTTCGGGCCACTGAAGCTTTCTTT. V is TRBV12-3 or TRBV12-4 and J is TRBJ1-1, with D hard to call. The germline V and J ends were trimmed by 3 bases and 4 bases, with 6 bases remaining between them. This CDR3 comprises 12 residues.

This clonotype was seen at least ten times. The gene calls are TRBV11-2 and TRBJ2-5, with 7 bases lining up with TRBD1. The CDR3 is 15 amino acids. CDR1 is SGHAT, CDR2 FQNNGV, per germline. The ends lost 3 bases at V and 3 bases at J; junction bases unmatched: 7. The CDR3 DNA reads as TGTGCCAGCAGCTTGTTTTGGGGACAGAAAGAGACCCAGTACTTC. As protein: CASSLFWGQKETQYF.

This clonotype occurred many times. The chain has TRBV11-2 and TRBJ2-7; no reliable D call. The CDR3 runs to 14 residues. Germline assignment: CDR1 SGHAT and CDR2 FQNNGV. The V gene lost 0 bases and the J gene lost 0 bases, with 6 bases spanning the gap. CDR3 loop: CASSLDWASYEQYF. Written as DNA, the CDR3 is TGTGCCAGCAGCTTAGATTGGGCCTCCTACGAGCAGTACTTC.

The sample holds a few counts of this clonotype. CDR3 sequence (DNA): TGTGCCAGCAGCGCCACCGAGAACTATGGCTACACCTTC. It yields the protein CASSATENYGYTF. The chain couples TRBV6-1 to TRBJ1-2; D not certain. Per the germline V gene, CDR1 is MNHNS and CDR2 is SASEGT. V was cut by 6 bases and J by 2 bases, with 10 bases left in between. The CDR3 has 13 amino acids.

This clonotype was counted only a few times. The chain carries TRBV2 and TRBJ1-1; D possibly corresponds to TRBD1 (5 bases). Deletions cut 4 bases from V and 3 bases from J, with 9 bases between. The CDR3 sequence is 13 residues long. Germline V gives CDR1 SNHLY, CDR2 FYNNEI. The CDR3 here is CASSGQMYTEAFF. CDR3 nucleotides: TGTGCCAGCAGTGGACAGATGTACACTGAAGCTTTCTTT.

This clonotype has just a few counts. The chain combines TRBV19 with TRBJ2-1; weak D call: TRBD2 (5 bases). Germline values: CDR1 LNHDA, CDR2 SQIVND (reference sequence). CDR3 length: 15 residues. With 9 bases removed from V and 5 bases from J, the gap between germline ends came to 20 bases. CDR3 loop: CASCRHSGSNNEQFF. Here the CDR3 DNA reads TGTGCCAGCTGCCGGCATTCGGGATCCAACAATGAGCAGTTCTTC.

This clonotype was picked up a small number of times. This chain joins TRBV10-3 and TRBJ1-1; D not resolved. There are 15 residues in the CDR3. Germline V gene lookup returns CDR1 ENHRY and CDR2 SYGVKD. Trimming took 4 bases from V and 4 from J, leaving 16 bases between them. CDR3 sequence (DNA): TGTGCCATCAGTGCGGCCAGGTTGGCTGGCACTGAAGCTTTCTTT. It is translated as CAISAARLAGTEAFF.

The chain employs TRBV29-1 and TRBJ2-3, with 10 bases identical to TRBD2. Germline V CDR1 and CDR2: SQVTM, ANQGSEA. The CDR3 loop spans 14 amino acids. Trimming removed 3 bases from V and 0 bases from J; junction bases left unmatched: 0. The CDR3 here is CSVETSGSTDTQYF. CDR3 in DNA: TGCAGCGTTGAGACTAGCGGGAGCACAGATACGCAGTATTTT.

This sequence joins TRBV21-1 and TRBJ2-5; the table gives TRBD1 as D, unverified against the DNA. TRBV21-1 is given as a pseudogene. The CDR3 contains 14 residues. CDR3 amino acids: CASSKVEGTETQYF. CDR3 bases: TGTGCCAGCAGCAAAGTAGAAGGGACGGAGACCCAGTACTTC.

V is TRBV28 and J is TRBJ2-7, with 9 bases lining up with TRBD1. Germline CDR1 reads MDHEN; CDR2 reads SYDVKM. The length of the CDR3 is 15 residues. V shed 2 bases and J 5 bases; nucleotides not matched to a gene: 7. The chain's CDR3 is CASSLLDRGENEQYF. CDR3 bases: TGTGCCAGCAGTTTACTTGACAGGGGGGAAAACGAGCAGTACTTC.

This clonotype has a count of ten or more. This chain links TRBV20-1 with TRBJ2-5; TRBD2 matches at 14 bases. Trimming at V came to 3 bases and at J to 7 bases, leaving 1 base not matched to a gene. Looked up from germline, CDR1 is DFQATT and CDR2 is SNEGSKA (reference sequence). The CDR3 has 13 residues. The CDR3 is CSASGLAGGTQYF. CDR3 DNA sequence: TGCAGTGCTAGCGGACTAGCGGGGGGGACCCAGTACTTC.

This chain's CDR3 is CASRLRGSSSYEQYF. Written as DNA, the CDR3 is TGTGCCAGCAGGCTCCGGGGGTCTTCCTCCTACGAGCAGTACTTC. The chain uses TRBV27 and TRBJ2-7; D perhaps matches TRBD2 (6 bases). V lost 6 bases to trimming and J lost 0 bases, with 15 bases between them. There are 15 residues in the CDR3. Germline V gives CDR1 MNHEY, CDR2 SMNVEV (reference sequence).

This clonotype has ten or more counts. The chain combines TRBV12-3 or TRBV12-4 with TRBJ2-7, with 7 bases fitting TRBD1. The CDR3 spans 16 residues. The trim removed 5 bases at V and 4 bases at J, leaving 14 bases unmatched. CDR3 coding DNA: TGTGCCAGCAGTACACAAGAACAGGGGCGAAGATACGAGCAGTACTTC. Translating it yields CASSTQEQGRRYEQYF.

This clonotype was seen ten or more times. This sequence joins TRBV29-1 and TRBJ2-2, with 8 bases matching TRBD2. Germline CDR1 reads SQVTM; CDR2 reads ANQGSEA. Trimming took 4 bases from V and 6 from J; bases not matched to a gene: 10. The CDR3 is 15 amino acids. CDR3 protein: CSVVAGPMPSGELFF. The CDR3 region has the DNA TGCAGCGTTGTAGCGGGACCGATGCCGTCCGGGGAGCTGTTTTTT.

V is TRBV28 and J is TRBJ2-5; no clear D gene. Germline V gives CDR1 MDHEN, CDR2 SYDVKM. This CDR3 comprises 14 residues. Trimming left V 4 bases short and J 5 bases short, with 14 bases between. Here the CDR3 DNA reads TGTGCCAGCAGTTCCCTCGTAAGGGTTGAGACCCAGTACTTC. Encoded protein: CASSSLVRVETQYF.

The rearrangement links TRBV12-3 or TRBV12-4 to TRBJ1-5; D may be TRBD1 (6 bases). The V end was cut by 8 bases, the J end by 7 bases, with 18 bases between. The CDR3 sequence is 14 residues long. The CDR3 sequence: CASSGQTGTQPQHF. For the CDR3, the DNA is TGTGCCAGCTCGGGTCAGACAGGCACCCAGCCCCAGCATTTT.

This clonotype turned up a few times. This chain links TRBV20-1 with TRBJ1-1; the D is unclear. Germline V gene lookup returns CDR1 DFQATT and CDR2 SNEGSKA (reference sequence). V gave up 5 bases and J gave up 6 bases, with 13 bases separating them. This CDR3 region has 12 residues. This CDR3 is CSAAETRPEAFF. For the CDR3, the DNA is TGCAGTGCTGCAGAAACGCGTCCTGAAGCTTTCTTT.

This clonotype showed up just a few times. CDR3 coding DNA: TGCGCCAGCAGCCAATTGGGGACTAGCTCCACAGATACGCAGTATTTT. Its translation is CASSQLGTSSTDTQYF. The chain is built from TRBV4-3 and TRBJ2-3, with 9 bases matching TRBD2. Trimming at V came to 2 bases and at J to 2 bases, leaving 5 bases not matched to a gene. Germline values: CDR1 LGHNA, CDR2 YSLEER. This CDR3 spans 16 amino acids.